The table lists the clone carrying this T cell receptor (beta chain) with many counts. Its antigen is as yet unknown. Construction of the TCRbeta library involved unique molecular identifiers. TCRdb reprocessed the PCR reads with MiXCR, giving one entry per CDR3 protein. The profile shows just over 200,000 distinct CDR3 sequences, about 8.2% of them singletons. Between the trimmed V and J ends, which lost 0 bases and 2 bases, there was a span of 6 bases. Germline V gene lookup returns CDR1 SGHRS and CDR2 YFSETQ. The CDR3 consists of 14 residues. The entry originates in a study of T-cell reconstitution after alpha-beta-depleted transplantation in children. Study observations and caveats: One year post-transplant, T-cell counts and diversity were largely derived from T cells produced anew. Reported findings indicate that, about two months after transplant, alpha-beta T cells came from several hundred expanded clones, which were derived from non-depleted graft cells.

The source is a male patient between 2 and 9 years old who had a stem cell transplant for acute myeloid leukemia, so the T cells may come from the graft donor. The chain uses TRBV5-1 and TRBJ1-3; D remains ambiguous. The input for sequencing was PBMCs, mostly from graft donor cells, taken 360 days after TCRalphabeta/CD19-depleted stem cell transplant. CDR3: CASSLASPGNTIYF. The CDR3 coding sequence is TGCGCCAGCAGCTTGGCCTCGCCTGGAAACACCATATATTTT.